A single sample is the source of the 32 T cell receptor beta chains below, sequenced in a study of Graves' ophthalmopathy and Graves' hyperthyroidism. Using RNA transcripts, the TCR beta CDR3 regions were amplified. HTBI primers served in a first-round RT-PCR, which a second-round multiplex PCR followed. One entry per CDR3 protein results from TCRdb running MiXCR on the multiplex PCR reads. The sample holds about 400,000 distinct CDR3 sequences; around 20% are singletons and the top ten take about 1.6%. Sample: peripheral blood. All receptors derive from a woman between 18 and 29 years old with Graves' ophthalmopathy.

This clonotype was detected ten times or more. The J gene is TRBJ2-7, the V gene TRBV4-3, with D possibly being TRBD1 (5 bases). The CDR3 covers 15 residues. Trimming took off 0 bases at V and 4 bases at J, with 13 bases between the two ends. The germline gives CDR1 LGHNA, CDR2 YSLEER. The CDR3 spells CASSQDAAGAYEQYF. In DNA, the CDR3 is TGCGCCAGCAGCCAAGACGCTGCTGGGGCTTACGAGCAGTACTTC.

This clonotype was seen ten or more times. This chain joins TRBV5-1 and TRBJ2-7; D ambiguous. The CDR3 spans 15 residues. Germline CDR1 reads SGHRS; CDR2 reads YFSETQ. Trimming removed 0 bases at V and 6 bases at J, with 16 bases between. CDR3 bases: TGCGCCAGCAGCTTGGAAGTAACGTCGGCCAGCGAGCAGTACTTC. Protein sequence: CASSLEVTSASEQYF.

This clonotype was found many times. The CDR3 DNA reads as TGTGCCAGCAGTTTTACGGGACAGGGGTCCGGGGAGCTGTTTTTT. Its protein is CASSFTGQGSGELFF. The chain has TRBV12-3 or TRBV12-4 and TRBJ2-2, with 10 bases that match TRBD1. The CDR3 has 15 residues. Trimming cost V 3 bases and J 6 bases; bases outside gene matches: 4.

This clonotype was seen repeatedly, ten times or more. The gene calls are TRBV10-2 and TRBJ2-2, with TRBD2 matching 8 bases. V lost 2 bases and J lost 5; bases outside the gene matches: 4. The CDR3 sequence is 15 residues long. Per the germline V gene, CDR1 is WSHSY and CDR2 is SAAADI. This CDR3 reads CASSENPSGTGELFF. In DNA form, the CDR3 reads TGCGCCAGCAGTGAGAATCCTAGCGGGACCGGGGAGCTGTTTTTT.

This clonotype was counted many times. The rearrangement joins TRBV28 to TRBJ1-5; 10 positions match TRBD1. The junction had 11 bases not matched to a gene; V was cut back by 8 bases and J by 4 bases. Germline values: CDR1 MDHEN, CDR2 SYDVKM. The CDR3 sequence is 16 residues long. This chain's CDR3 is CASLSTGQGKNQPQHF. In DNA, the CDR3 is TGTGCCAGCCTTTCGACGGGACAGGGGAAAAATCAGCCCCAGCATTTT.

This clonotype was seen repeatedly, ten times or more. The V gene is TRBV11-2, the J gene TRBJ2-2, with 12 bases fitting TRBD2. Germline V gene data show CDR1 as SGHAT and CDR2 as FQNNGV. The ends lost 5 bases at V and 6 bases at J; junction bases unmatched: 7. The CDR3 has 16 residues. In nucleotides, the CDR3 is TGTGCCAGCAGCCGTATGACTAGCGGGAGTTCCGGGGAGCTGTTTTTT. It translates to CASSRMTSGSSGELFF.

This clonotype was seen at least ten times. The rearrangement joins TRBV11-3 to TRBJ1-3, with 9 bases that match TRBD1. The germline CDR1 and CDR2 sequences are SGHNT and YENEEA. V dropped 5 bases and J dropped 0; count of bases not matched to a gene: 11. The CDR3 has 18 residues. In nucleotides, the CDR3 is TGTGCCAGCAGCAGCGGGGGACAGGGACGTTTCTCTGGAAACACCATATATTTT. It is translated as CASSSGGQGRFSGNTIYF. Based on the CDR3 plus reference TRBV11-3 and TRBJ1-3, the full variable domain is EAGVVQSPRYKIIEKKQPVAFWCNPISGHNTLYWYLQNLGQGPELLIRYENEEAVDDSQLPKDRFSAERLKGVDSTLKIQPAELGDSAVYLCASSSGGQGRFSGNTIYFGEGSWLTVV.

Many counts were recorded for this clonotype. J is TRBJ2-7 and V is TRBV12-5; 9 bases align to TRBD1. There are 17 residues in the CDR3. J lost 1 base, V lost 6 bases, and 13 bases had no gene match. Germline loops: CDR1 LGHNT, CDR2 FRNRAP. The CDR3 DNA is TGTGCTAGTGGGCCACGGGACAGGGCGACCACTTCCTACGAGCAGTACTTC. Translating gives CASGPRDRATTSYEQYF. The full variable domain, rest sourced from reference TRBV12-5 and TRBJ2-7, is DARVTQTPRHKVTEMGQEVTMRCQPILGHNTVFWYRQTMMQGLELLAYFRNRAPLDDSGMPKDRFSAEMPDATLATLKIQPSEPRDSAVYFCASGPRDRATTSYEQYFGPGTRLTVT.

This clonotype was picked up many times. V and J are TRBV6-2 or TRBV6-3 and TRBJ1-2, with D possibly TRBD1 on 6 matching bases. V lost 2 bases and J lost 4, with 11 bases in between. CDR3 length: 14 amino acids. CDR1 is MNHEY, CDR2 SVGEGT, per germline. The CDR3 DNA reads TGTGCCAGCAGTTACGGGGACACTGTCTATGGCTACACCTTC. Its protein is CASSYGDTVYGYTF.

This clonotype was seen repeatedly, ten times or more. The gene calls are TRBV6-2 or TRBV6-3 and TRBJ2-7; D is unclear. Trimming cost V 3 bases and J 3 bases, with 9 bases left between them. Germline V gives CDR1 MNHEY, CDR2 SVGEGT. The CDR3 is made up of 13 amino acids. CDR3 amino acids: CASSYRRVYEQYF. The CDR3 nucleotides read TGTGCCAGCAGTTATCGAAGGGTCTACGAGCAGTACTTC.

In its sample, this clonotype was seen many times. The chain has TRBV7-2 and TRBJ2-5; D is unresolved. This CDR3 is 12 amino acids long. The germline V and J ends were trimmed by 4 bases and 7 bases, with 10 bases remaining between them. Per the germline V gene, CDR1 is SGHTA and CDR2 is FQGNSA. CDR3 in amino acids: CASSSDAATQYF. Here the CDR3 DNA reads TGTGCCAGCAGCTCCGATGCCGCGACCCAGTACTTC.

At least ten counts were recorded for this clonotype. The chain combines TRBV14 with TRBJ2-3; 11 nucleotides match TRBD2. The length of the CDR3 is 16 residues. V dropped 0 bases and J dropped 2; count of bases not matched to a gene: 1. The germline V gene has CDR1 SGHDN and CDR2 FVKESK. CDR3 bases: TGTGCCAGCAGCCAAGAGGGACTAGCGGCCACAGATACGCAGTATTTT. Encoded protein: CASSQEGLAATDTQYF.

This clonotype was counted many times. It may be a read error: a sequence one base away is much more abundant. The gene calls are TRBV6-2 or TRBV6-3 and TRBJ2-2; 7 positions match TRBD2. The CDR3 totals 14 residues. The germline CDR1 and CDR2 sequences are MNHEY and SVGEGT. Trimming at V came to 2 bases and at J to 3 bases, leaving 0 bases not matched to a gene. CDR3 in amino acids: CASSYGGDTGELFF. The CDR3 DNA sequence: TGTGCCAGCAGTTACGGGGGGGACACCGGGGAGCTGTTTTTT.

Many counts were recorded for this clonotype. The V call is TRBV6-1, the J call TRBJ2-5, with TRBD2 matching over 7 bases. This CDR3 contains 13 residues. Trimming took 5 bases from V and 5 from J; bases not matched to a gene: 5. Germline CDR1 reads MNHNS; CDR2 reads SASEGT. The CDR3 is CASSRLGGETQYF. CDR3 sequence (DNA): TGTGCCAGCAGTCGCCTGGGGGGGGAGACCCAGTACTTC.

The sample holds a few counts of this clonotype. The J gene is TRBJ2-4, the V gene TRBV18; D assignment may be TRBD1 or TRBD2 (5 bases each). The CDR3 spans 17 residues. The germline V and J ends were trimmed by 4 bases and 0 bases, with 16 bases remaining between them. Germline values: CDR1 KGHSH, CDR2 LQKENI. The CDR3 DNA reads TGTGCCAGCTCACTCAAGGGGCTAGCAGAAGCCAAAAACATTCAGTACTTC. This gives the protein CASSLKGLAEAKNIQYF.

This clonotype was picked up many times. The CDR3 reads CASSYSDGYNEQFF. CDR3 DNA: TGTGCCAGCAGTTACTCGGACGGCTACAATGAGCAGTTCTTC. The chain joins TRBV6-5 to TRBJ2-1; D not resolved. The CDR3 is 14 amino acids. Germline V gene data show CDR1 as MNHEY and CDR2 as SVGAGI. Between the trimmed V and J ends, which lost 0 bases and 3 bases, there was a span of 6 bases.

Many counts were recorded for this clonotype. The genes are TRBV6-2 or TRBV6-3 and TRBJ2-7; 9 positions agree with TRBD2. J gave up 7 bases and V 5 bases, and 12 bases lay outside the gene matches. Germline V gives CDR1 MNHEY, CDR2 SVGEGT. The CDR3 sequence is 15 residues long. This chain's CDR3 is CASSQRPGTSPEQYF. The CDR3 DNA reads TGTGCCAGCAGTCAACGCCCCGGGACTAGCCCAGAGCAGTACTTC.

This clonotype was observed many times. The chain carries TRBV6-5 and TRBJ1-1; perhaps TRBD1 as D (5 bases). This CDR3 region has 14 residues. The V end lost 6 bases, the J end lost 4 bases, and 15 bases lay between the germline ends. Germline V gene lookup returns CDR1 MNHEY and CDR2 SVGAGI. The CDR3 DNA reads as TGTGCCAGCAGCCTGACAGTTTCGAGCACTGAAGCTTTCTTT. Translated, it gives CASSLTVSSTEAFF.

This clonotype was observed at least ten times. V gene TRBV2 combines with J gene TRBJ2-2; no definite D call. V lost 10 bases, J lost 1 base, and 7 bases lay in between. The CDR3 spans 12 residues. Germline lookup yields CDR1 SNHLY and CDR2 FYNNEI. CDR3 nucleotides: TGTGCCATCACGGTGAACACCGGGGAGCTGTTTTTT. This encodes CAITVNTGELFF.

At least ten counts were recorded for this clonotype. The rearrangement links TRBV4-2 to TRBJ1-3; no reliable D call. This CDR3 comprises 16 residues. CDR1 and CDR2 (germline): LGHNA, YNFKEQ. The V end lost 0 bases, the J end lost 7 bases, and 16 bases lay between the germline ends. The CDR3 DNA follows: TGTGCCAGCAGCCAAGAGCCGGCTCCGTCGGGTAACACCATATATTTT. This codes for CASSQEPAPSGNTIYF.

This clonotype was found many times. The rearrangement links TRBV6-5 to TRBJ1-2; D gene ambiguous. CDR3 length equals 16 residues. With 3 bases removed from V and 0 bases from J, the gap between germline ends came to 14 bases. Germline lookup yields CDR1 MNHEY and CDR2 SVGAGI. CDR3 coding DNA: TGTGCCAGCAGTTATTCTTTGGCAGAATCTAACTATGGCTACACCTTC. Amino acid sequence: CASSYSLAESNYGYTF.

This clonotype came up many times. The rearrangement uses TRBV28 and TRBJ2-7, with D unresolved. Per germline, CDR1 MDHEN and CDR2 SYDVKM. Trimming left V 2 bases short and J 7 bases short, with 9 bases between. The CDR3 loop spans 12 amino acids. CDR3 nucleotides: TGTGCCAGCAGTTTAGAAGTGGATGAGCAGTACTTC. Protein sequence: CASSLEVDEQYF.

In its sample, this clonotype was seen many times. This chain uses TRBV7-9 with TRBJ2-7; D gene unclear. This CDR3 region has 12 residues. Deletions cut 4 bases from V and 2 bases from J, with 6 bases between. Germline CDR1 is SEHNR and CDR2 is FQNEAQ (reference sequence). CDR3 protein: CASSSTTYEQYF. The CDR3 DNA is TGTGCCAGCAGCTCCACCACCTACGAGCAGTACTTC.

This clonotype was seen only a few times. This chain joins TRBV12-3 or TRBV12-4 and TRBJ1-5, with 9 bases aligning to TRBD1. CDR3 length: 17 amino acids. V lost 2 bases and J lost 4; bases outside the gene matches: 9. The CDR3 DNA follows: TGTGCCAGCAGTTTATTTCGGGACAGGGTGACGAATCAGCCCCAGCATTTT. Translating it yields CASSLFRDRVTNQPQHF.

This clonotype came up many times. V usage is TRBV19 and J usage is TRBJ2-5; tentatively, D is TRBD1 or TRBD2 (5 bases each). The germline V gene encodes CDR1 LNHDA and CDR2 SQIVND (reference sequence). Trimming took 2 bases from V and 2 from J, leaving 9 bases between them. The CDR3 covers 14 residues. This chain's CDR3 is CASSIRGPQETQYF. The CDR3 bases are TGTGCCAGTAGTATACGGGGCCCTCAAGAGACCCAGTACTTC.

This clonotype appeared many times. The rearrangement links TRBV28 to TRBJ1-2, with 7 bases that match TRBD1. This CDR3 spans 16 amino acids. J gave up 6 bases and V 2 bases, and 12 bases lay outside the gene matches. Germline V lookup: CDR1 MDHEN, CDR2 SYDVKM. The CDR3 loop reads CASSLVGRRGTDGYTF. In DNA form, the CDR3 reads TGTGCCAGCAGTTTAGTAGGACGGCGGGGGACAGATGGCTACACCTTC.

This clonotype was recorded many times. This chain links TRBV28 with TRBJ1-6; maybe TRBD1 (6 bases). This CDR3 region has 14 residues. The germline CDR1 and CDR2 sequences are MDHEN and SYDVKM. The germline V and J ends were trimmed by 7 bases and 7 bases, with 14 bases remaining between them. CDR3 protein: CASTWGAQNSPLHF. CDR3 DNA: TGTGCCAGCACCTGGGGGGCCCAGAATTCACCCCTCCACTTT.

In its sample, this clonotype was seen many times. This chain joins TRBV5-1 and TRBJ2-7, with D unclear. The germline gives CDR1 SGHRS, CDR2 YFSETQ. The V and J ends lost 3 bases and 2 bases respectively, with 9 bases between them. CDR3 length: 13 residues. CDR3 nucleotides: TGCGCCAGCAGCTCGGACGGAACCTACGAGCAGTACTTC. Its translation: CASSSDGTYEQYF.

The rearrangement links TRBV28 to TRBJ2-7; 10 bases are a match to TRBD2. Trimming cost V 6 bases and J 3 bases; bases outside gene matches: 5. The CDR3 consists of 14 residues. Germline-derived CDR1 and CDR2 are MDHEN and SYDVKM. The CDR3 bases are TGTGCCAGCAGGGACAGACTAGCGGGCTACGAGCAGTACTTC. Translation gives CASRDRLAGYEQYF.

V usage is TRBV27 and J usage is TRBJ1-1; D ambiguous. The V end was cut by 2 bases, the J end by 10 bases, with 14 bases between. The CDR3 has 13 residues. CDR1 is MNHEY and CDR2 is SMNVEV in the germline V gene (reference sequence). CDR3 region: CASSLRQALTAFF. CDR3 coding DNA: TGTGCCAGCAGTTTAAGGCAGGCACTGACAGCTTTCTTT.

This clonotype came up many times. This rearrangement joins TRBV9 to TRBJ2-5; TRBD1 matches 7 bases. The trim removed 0 bases at V and 5 bases at J, leaving 10 bases unmatched. The CDR3 has 16 amino acids. Germline CDR1 is SGDLS and CDR2 is YYNGEE. The CDR3 sequence: CASSVEDRVPTETQYF. In DNA, the CDR3 is TGTGCCAGCAGCGTAGAAGACAGGGTGCCGACGGAGACCCAGTACTTC.

Ten or more counts support this clonotype. The chain couples TRBV30 to TRBJ2-7; tentatively, D is TRBD1 (6 bases). CDR1 is GTSNPN, CDR2 SVGIG, per germline (reference sequence). The CDR3 totals 12 residues. The V gene lost 4 bases and the J gene lost 2 bases, with 9 bases spanning the gap. CDR3 amino acids: CAWKQGTYEQYF. Here the CDR3 DNA reads TGTGCCTGGAAGCAGGGGACCTACGAGCAGTACTTC.